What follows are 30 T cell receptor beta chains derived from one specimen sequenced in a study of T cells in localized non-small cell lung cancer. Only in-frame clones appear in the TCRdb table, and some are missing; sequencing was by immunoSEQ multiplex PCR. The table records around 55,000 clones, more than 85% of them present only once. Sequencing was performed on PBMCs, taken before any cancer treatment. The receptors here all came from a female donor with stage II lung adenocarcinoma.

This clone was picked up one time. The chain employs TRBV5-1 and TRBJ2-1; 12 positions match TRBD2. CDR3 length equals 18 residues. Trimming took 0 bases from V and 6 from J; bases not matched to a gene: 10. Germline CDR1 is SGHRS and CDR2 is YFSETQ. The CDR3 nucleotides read TGCGCCAGCAGCTTGGACGCTAGCGGGGGGGCCGATGGCAATGAGCAGTTCTTC. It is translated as CASSLDASGGADGNEQFF. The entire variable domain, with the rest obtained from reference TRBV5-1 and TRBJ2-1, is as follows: KAGVTQTPRYLIKTRGQQVTLSCSPISGHRSVSWYQQTPGQGLQFLFEYFSETQRNKGNFPGRFSGRQFSNSRSEMNVSTLELGDSALYLCASSLDASGGADGNEQFFGPGTRLTVL.

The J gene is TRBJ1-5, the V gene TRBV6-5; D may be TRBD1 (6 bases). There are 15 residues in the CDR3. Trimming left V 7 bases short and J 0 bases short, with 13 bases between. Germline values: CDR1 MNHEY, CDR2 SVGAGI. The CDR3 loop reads CASTRTAYSNQPQHF. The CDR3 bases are TGTGCCAGCACCCGGACAGCTTATAGCAATCAGCCCCAGCATTTT.

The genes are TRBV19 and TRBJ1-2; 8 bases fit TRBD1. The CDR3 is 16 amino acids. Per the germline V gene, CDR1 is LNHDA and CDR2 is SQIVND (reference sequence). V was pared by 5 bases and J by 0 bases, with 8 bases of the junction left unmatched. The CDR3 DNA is TGTGCCAGTAGTCCCAGAGGACAGGGTCCTAACTATGGCTACACCTTC. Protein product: CASSPRGQGPNYGYTF.

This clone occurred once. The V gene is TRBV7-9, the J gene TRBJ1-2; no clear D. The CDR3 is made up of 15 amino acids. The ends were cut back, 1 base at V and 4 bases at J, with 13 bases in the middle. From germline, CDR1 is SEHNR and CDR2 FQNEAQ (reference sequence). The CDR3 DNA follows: TGTGCCAGCAGCTTAGTAGGCTCGGCTACCTATGGCTACACCTTC. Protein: CASSLVGSATYGYTF.

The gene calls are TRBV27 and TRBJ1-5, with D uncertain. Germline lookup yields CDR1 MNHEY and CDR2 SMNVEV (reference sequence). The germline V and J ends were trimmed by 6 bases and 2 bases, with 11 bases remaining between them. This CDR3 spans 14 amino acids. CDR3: CASSQGNGNQPQHF. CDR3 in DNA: TGTGCCAGCAGCCAAGGGAACGGCAATCAGCCCCAGCATTTT.

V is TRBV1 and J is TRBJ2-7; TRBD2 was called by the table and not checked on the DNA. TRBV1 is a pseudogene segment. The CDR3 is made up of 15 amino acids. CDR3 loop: CTSSQRIATVYEQYF. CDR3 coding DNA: TGCACCAGCAGCCAAAGAATAGCGACGGTGTACGAGCAGTACTTC.

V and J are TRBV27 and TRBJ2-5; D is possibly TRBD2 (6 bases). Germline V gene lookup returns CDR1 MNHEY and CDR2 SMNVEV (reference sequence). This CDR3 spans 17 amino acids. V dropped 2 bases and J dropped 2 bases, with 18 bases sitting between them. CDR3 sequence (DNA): TGTGCCAGCAGTTTAATAGCGGCACCATTACTTCAAGAGACCCAGTACTTC. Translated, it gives CASSLIAAPLLQETQYF.

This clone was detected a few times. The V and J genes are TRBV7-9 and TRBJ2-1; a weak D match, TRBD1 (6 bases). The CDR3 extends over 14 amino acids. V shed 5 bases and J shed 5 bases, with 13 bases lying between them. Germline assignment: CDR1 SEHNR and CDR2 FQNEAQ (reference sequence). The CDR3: CASSRRTVHNEQFF. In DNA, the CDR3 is TGTGCCAGCAGCAGGAGGACAGTACACAATGAGCAGTTCTTC.

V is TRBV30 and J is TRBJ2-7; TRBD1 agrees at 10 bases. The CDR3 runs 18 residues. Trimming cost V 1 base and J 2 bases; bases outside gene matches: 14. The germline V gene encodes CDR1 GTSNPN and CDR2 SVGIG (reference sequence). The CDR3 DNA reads TGTGCCTGGAGTGCCTTAATGACAGGGGGCACTTACACCTACGAGCAGTACTTC. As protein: CAWSALMTGGTYTYEQYF.

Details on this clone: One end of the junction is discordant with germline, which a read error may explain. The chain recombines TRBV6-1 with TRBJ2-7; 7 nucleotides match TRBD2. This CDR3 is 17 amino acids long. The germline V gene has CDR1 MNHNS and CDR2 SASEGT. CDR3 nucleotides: TGTGCCAGCAGCGAAGGAATGGGCGGGGGACCCCCCTACGAGCAGTACTTC. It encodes CASSEGMGGGPPYEQYF.

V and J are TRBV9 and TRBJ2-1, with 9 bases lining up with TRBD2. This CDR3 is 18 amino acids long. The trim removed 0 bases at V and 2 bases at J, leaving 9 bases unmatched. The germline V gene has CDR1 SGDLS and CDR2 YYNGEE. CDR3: CASSVGASGAGTYNEQFF. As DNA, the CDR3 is TGTGCCAGCAGCGTAGGAGCTAGCGGGGCCGGGACCTACAATGAGCAGTTCTTC.

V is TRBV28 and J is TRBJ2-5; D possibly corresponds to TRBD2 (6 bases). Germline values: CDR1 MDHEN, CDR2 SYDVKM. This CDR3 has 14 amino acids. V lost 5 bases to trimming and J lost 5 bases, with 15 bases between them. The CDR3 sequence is CASSPGEAGETQYF. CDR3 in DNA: TGTGCCAGCAGTCCCGGGGAGGCCGGGGAGACCCAGTACTTC.

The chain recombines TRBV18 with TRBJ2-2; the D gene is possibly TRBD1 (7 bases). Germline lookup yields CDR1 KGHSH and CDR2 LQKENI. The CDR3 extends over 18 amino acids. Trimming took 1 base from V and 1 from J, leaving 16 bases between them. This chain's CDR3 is CASSPRQGGVGNTGELFF. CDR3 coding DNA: TGTGCCAGCTCACCACGACAGGGAGGCGTTGGGAACACCGGGGAGCTGTTTTTT.

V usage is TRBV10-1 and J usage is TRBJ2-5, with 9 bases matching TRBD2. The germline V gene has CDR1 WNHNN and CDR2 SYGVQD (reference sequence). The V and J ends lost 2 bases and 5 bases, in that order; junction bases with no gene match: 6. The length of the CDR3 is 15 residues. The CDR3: CASSENSGGGETQYF. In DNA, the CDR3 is TGCGCCAGCAGTGAGAATAGCGGGGGAGGGGAGACCCAGTACTTC.

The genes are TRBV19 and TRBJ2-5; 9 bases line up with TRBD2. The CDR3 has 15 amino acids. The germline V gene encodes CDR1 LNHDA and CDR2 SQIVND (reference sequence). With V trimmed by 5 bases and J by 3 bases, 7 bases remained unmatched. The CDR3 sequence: CASSLKGGGEETQYF. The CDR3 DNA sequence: TGTGCCAGTAGTCTGAAAGGCGGGGGGGAAGAGACCCAGTACTTC.

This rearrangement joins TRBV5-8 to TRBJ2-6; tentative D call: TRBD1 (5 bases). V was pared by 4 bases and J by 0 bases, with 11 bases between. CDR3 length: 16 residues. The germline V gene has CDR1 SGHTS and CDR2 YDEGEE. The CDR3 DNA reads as TGTGCCAGCAGCCCCAGGGTTTACTCTGGGGCCAACGTCCTGACTTTC. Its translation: CASSPRVYSGANVLTF.

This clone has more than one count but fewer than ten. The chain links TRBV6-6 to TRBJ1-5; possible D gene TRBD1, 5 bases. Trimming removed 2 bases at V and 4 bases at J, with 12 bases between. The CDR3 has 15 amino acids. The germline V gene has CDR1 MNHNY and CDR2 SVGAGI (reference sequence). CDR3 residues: CASSYGAKKNQPQHF. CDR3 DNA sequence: TGTGCCAGCAGTTACGGGGCCAAGAAGAATCAGCCCCAGCATTTT.

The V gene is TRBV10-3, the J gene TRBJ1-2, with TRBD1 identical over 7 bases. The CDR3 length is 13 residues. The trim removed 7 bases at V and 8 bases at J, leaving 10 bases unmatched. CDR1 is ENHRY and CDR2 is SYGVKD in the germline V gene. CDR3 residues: CAITLDRQRGYTF. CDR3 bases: TGTGCCATCACCTTGGACAGGCAAAGGGGCTACACCTTC.

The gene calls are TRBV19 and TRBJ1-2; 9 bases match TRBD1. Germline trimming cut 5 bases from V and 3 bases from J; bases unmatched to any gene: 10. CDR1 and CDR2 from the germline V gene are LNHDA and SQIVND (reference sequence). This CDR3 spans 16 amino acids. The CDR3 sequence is CASSSSQGAGDYGYTF. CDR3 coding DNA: TGTGCCAGTAGTTCCTCACAGGGGGCTGGAGACTATGGCTACACCTTC.

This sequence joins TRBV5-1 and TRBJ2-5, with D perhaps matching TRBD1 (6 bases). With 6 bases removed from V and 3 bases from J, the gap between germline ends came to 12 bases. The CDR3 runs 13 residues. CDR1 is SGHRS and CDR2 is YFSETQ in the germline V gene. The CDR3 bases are TGCGCCAGCACAGGGGACATCGAAGAGACCCAGTACTTC. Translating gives CASTGDIEETQYF. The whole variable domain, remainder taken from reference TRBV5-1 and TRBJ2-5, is KAGVTQTPRYLIKTRGQQVTLSCSPISGHRSVSWYQQTPGQGLQFLFEYFSETQRNKGNFPGRFSGRQFSNSRSEMNVSTLELGDSALYLCASTGDIEETQYFGPGTRLLVL.

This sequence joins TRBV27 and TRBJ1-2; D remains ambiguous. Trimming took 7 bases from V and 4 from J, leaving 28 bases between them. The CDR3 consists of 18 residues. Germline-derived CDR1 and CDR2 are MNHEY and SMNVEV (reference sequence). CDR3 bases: TGTGCCAGCACCTCCCTAGCCCATCGTGTCCCATTGAGCTATGGCTACACCTTC. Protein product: CASTSLAHRVPLSYGYTF.

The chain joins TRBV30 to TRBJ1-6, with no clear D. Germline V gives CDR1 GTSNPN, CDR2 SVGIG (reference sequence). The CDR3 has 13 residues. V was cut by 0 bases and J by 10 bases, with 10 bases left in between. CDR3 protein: CAWSVQGKSPLHF. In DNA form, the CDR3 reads TGTGCCTGGAGTGTACAAGGGAAATCACCCCTCCACTTT.

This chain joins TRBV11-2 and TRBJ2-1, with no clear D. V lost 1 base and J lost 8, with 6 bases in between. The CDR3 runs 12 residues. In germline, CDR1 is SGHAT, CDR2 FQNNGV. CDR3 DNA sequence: TGTGCCAGCAGCTTAGTTGACGATGAGCAGTTCTTC. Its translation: CASSLVDDEQFF.

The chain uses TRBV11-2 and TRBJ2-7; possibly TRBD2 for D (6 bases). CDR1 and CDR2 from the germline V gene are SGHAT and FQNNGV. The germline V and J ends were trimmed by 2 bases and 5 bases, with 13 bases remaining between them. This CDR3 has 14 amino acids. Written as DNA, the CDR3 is TGTGCCAGCAGCTTAAGTGCGGGGTTTGACGAGCAGTACTTC. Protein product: CASSLSAGFDEQYF. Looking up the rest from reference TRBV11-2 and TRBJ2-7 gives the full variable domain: EAGVAQSPRYKIIEKRQSVAFWCNPISGHATLYWYQQILGQGPKLLIQFQNNGVVDDSQLPKDRFSAERLKGVDSTLKIQPAKLEDSAVYLCASSLSAGFDEQYFGPGTRLTVT.

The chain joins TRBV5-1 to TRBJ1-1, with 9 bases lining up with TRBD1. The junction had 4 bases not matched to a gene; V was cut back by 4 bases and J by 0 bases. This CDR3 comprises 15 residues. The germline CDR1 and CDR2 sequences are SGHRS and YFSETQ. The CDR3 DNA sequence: TGCGCCAGCAGCCTCAGACAGGGGGTGAACACTGAAGCTTTCTTT. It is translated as CASSLRQGVNTEAFF.

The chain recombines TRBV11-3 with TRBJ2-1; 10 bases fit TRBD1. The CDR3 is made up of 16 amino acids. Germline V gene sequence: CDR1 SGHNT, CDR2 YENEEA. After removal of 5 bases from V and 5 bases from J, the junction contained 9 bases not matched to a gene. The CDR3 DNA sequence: TGTGCCAGCAGCACGAGGACAGGGGGATCGGACAATGAGCAGTTCTTC. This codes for CASSTRTGGSDNEQFF. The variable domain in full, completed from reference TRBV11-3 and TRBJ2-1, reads EAGVVQSPRYKIIEKKQPVAFWCNPISGHNTLYWYLQNLGQGPELLIRYENEEAVDDSQLPKDRFSAERLKGVDSTLKIQPAELGDSAVYLCASSTRTGGSDNEQFFGPGTRLTVL.

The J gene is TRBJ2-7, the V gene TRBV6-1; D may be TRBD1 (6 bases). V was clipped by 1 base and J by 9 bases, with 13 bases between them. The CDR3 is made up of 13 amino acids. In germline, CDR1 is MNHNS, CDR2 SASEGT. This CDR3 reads CASSEDRESAQYF. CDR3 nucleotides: TGTGCCAGCAGTGAAGACAGGGAGTCGGCGCAGTACTTC.

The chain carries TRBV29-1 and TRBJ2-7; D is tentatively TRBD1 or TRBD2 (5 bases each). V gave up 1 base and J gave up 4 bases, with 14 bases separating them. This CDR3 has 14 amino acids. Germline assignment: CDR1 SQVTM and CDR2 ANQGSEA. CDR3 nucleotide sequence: TGCAGCGTTGAAGCCGGGACCGAAGGATACGAGCAGTACTTC. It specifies CSVEAGTEGYEQYF.

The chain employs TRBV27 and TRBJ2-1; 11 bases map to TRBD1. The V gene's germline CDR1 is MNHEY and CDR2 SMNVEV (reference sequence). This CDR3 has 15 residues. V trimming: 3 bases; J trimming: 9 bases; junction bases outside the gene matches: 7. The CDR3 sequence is CASSFRTGGFGEQFF. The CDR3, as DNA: TGTGCCAGCAGTTTCCGGACAGGGGGCTTCGGTGAGCAGTTCTTC.

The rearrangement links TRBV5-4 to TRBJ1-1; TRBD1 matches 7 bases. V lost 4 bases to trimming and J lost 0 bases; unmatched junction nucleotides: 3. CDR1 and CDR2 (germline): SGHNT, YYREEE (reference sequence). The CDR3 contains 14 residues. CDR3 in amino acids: CASSPGQMNTEAFF. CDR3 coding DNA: TGTGCCAGCAGCCCGGGACAGATGAACACTGAAGCTTTCTTT.